The T cell receptor beta chain described here comes from a study of control samples from healthy donors and cancer patients. Germline V CDR1 and CDR2: MNHEY, SVGAGI. There are 15 residues in the CDR3. V shed 6 bases and J 10 bases; nucleotides not matched to a gene: 10. Assay: immunoSEQ multiplex PCR; the TCRdb copy retains only in-frame clones and omits some. Among over 150,000 clones, approximately 94% were seen once, and the ten largest hold less than 15%. The chain combines TRBV6-5 with TRBJ1-6, with 9 nucleotides matching TRBD1. This TCR came from a man aged 55 to 70 with colorectal cancer. The sequenced material came from PBMCs. The CDR3 protein is CASSTTGGGLSPLHF. The CDR3, as DNA: TGTGCCAGCAGCACTACAGGGGGCGGCCTCTCACCCCTCCACTTT.